These 15 T cell receptor beta chains were sequenced from one sample in a study of blood T cell repertoires in COVID-19. The protocol was immunoSEQ multiplex PCR, while the TCRdb copy is restricted to in-frame clones and leaves out a portion. The sample carries roughly 68,000 clones, 75% to 95% recorded once. Sequenced material: peripheral blood. These TCRs come from a man aged 40-49 years with COVID-19, enrolled during active disease.

The chain links TRBV19 to TRBJ1-6; D is possibly TRBD1 (5 bases). The V end was cut by 5 bases, the J end by 8 bases, with 7 bases between. This CDR3 is 12 amino acids long. The germline V gene encodes CDR1 LNHDA and CDR2 SQIVND (reference sequence). CDR3 nucleotides: TGTGCCAGTAGTCCACAGGATTCACCCCTCCACTTT. Its protein is CASSPQDSPLHF.

The chain uses TRBV5-1 and TRBJ2-5; 9 nucleotides agree with TRBD2. The trim removed 3 bases at V and 4 bases at J, leaving 10 bases unmatched. CDR1 is SGHRS, CDR2 YFSETQ, per germline. The CDR3 sequence is 16 residues long. The CDR3 DNA reads as TGCGCCAGCAGCTCCGGGGTAGCGGGGGCGAGAGAGACCCAGTACTTC. Translated: CASSSGVAGARETQYF.

The rearrangement uses TRBV6-1 and TRBJ1-2, with no clear D. CDR1 MNHNS and CDR2 SASEGT come from the germline V gene. This CDR3 is 15 amino acids long. Trimming took 0 bases from V and 3 from J, leaving 11 bases between them. The CDR3 sequence is CASSEAWRLDYGYTF. The CDR3 DNA sequence: TGTGCCAGCAGTGAAGCTTGGCGGTTGGACTATGGCTACACCTTC.

The chain joins TRBV11-2 to TRBJ2-5; no definite D call. V lost 0 bases and J lost 4, with 6 bases in between. The CDR3 covers 13 residues. CDR1 is SGHAT, CDR2 FQNNGV, per germline. The CDR3 protein is CASSLDRRETQYF. The CDR3 DNA reads TGTGCCAGCAGCTTAGATCGGAGAGAGACCCAGTACTTC.

The chain is built from TRBV5-6 and TRBJ1-5; possibly TRBD1 for D (5 bases). V was shortened by 0 bases and J by 6 bases, with 10 bases between the two germline ends. CDR3 length equals 14 residues. Germline-derived CDR1 and CDR2 are SGHDT and YYEEEE. The CDR3 DNA is TGTGCCAGCAGCTTGGGGTGGCAGGGTCAGCCCCAGCATTTT. This sequence encodes CASSLGWQGQPQHF.

This clone was observed once. V gene TRBV25-1 combines with J gene TRBJ1-2; TRBD1 aligns across 11 bases. There are 15 residues in the CDR3. The germline V gene encodes CDR1 MGHDK and CDR2 SYGVNS. The V gene end was trimmed by 8 bases and the J gene end by 5 bases; junction bases not matched to a gene: 10. The CDR3 here is CASQPTGQGAYGYTF. The DNA for the CDR3 is TGTGCCAGCCAGCCAACAGGACAGGGGGCTTATGGCTACACCTTC.

The V and J genes are TRBV5-1 and TRBJ1-6; 10 bases are a match to TRBD1. The CDR3 has 15 residues. Germline CDR1 and CDR2: SGHRS and YFSETQ. After removal of 4 bases from V and 7 bases from J, the junction contained 5 bases not matched to a gene. The CDR3 spells CASSDGQGGNSPLHF. CDR3 coding DNA: TGCGCCAGCAGCGACGGACAGGGGGGCAATTCACCCCTCCACTTT.

V is TRBV9 and J is TRBJ2-7, with TRBD2 matching over 9 bases. V was pared by 1 base and J by 2 bases, with 4 bases of the junction left unmatched. The CDR3 length is 15 residues. From germline, CDR1 is SGDLS and CDR2 YYNGEE. The CDR3 coding sequence is TGTGCCAGCAGCGTACGCGGGGGGGGCCCCTACGAGCAGTACTTC. It is translated as CASSVRGGGPYEQYF.

This rearrangement joins TRBV2 to TRBJ2-5; 9 bases match TRBD2. CDR3 length: 12 amino acids. Germline V CDR1 and CDR2: SNHLY, FYNNEI. V lost 7 bases and J lost 13; bases outside the gene matches: 10. As DNA, the CDR3 is TGTGCCAGCAAAAGCGGGGGGCCATTGGCGTACTTC. This sequence encodes CASKSGGPLAYF.

The rearrangement joins TRBV19 to TRBJ2-7; D is possibly TRBD1 (6 bases). From germline, CDR1 is LNHDA and CDR2 SQIVND (reference sequence). V lost 4 bases and J 3 bases, leaving 13 bases between the germline ends. This CDR3 has 14 amino acids. The CDR3 coding sequence is TGTGCCAGTAGTACACAGACAGGTCTCTACGAGCAGTACTTC. Translated: CASSTQTGLYEQYF. Using reference TRBV19 and TRBJ2-7 for the parts outside the CDR3, the full variable domain is DGGITQSPKYLFRKEGQNVTLSCEQNLNHDAMYWYRQDPGQGLRLIYYSQIVNDFQKGDIAEGYSVSREKKESFPLTVTSAQKNPTAFYLCASSTQTGLYEQYFGPGTRLTVT.

The chain employs TRBV5-1 and TRBJ1-3; D is possibly TRBD1 (6 bases). V lost 4 bases and J lost 0, with 14 bases in between. The CDR3 consists of 16 residues. Looked up from germline, CDR1 is SGHRS and CDR2 is YFSETQ. The CDR3 loop is CASSPGGTHSGNTIYF. In nucleotides, the CDR3 is TGCGCCAGCAGCCCGGGGGGCACACACTCTGGAAACACCATATATTTT.

This clone appeared once. This chain joins TRBV2 and TRBJ1-5; the D gene is possibly TRBD1 (5 bases). The length of the CDR3 is 13 residues. Germline loops: CDR1 SNHLY, CDR2 FYNNEI. V dropped 7 bases and J dropped 3 bases, with 10 bases sitting between them. For the CDR3, the DNA is TGTGCCAGCACGGGGGAGCTCAATCAGCCCCAGCATTTT. It yields the protein CASTGELNQPQHF.

The chain carries TRBV19 and TRBJ2-1, with 10 bases aligning to TRBD2. Germline lookup yields CDR1 LNHDA and CDR2 SQIVND (reference sequence). The CDR3 runs to 16 residues. V shed 3 bases, J shed 6 bases, and the junction held 8 bases outside the gene matches. This CDR3 is CASSMSGGARSNEQFF. In DNA form, the CDR3 reads TGTGCCAGTAGTATGAGCGGGGGGGCTCGAAGCAATGAGCAGTTCTTC.

The rearrangement joins TRBV24-1 to TRBJ2-7, with a weak D call TRBD1 (5 bases). Germline CDR1 and CDR2: KGHDR and SFDVKD. The V end was cut by 2 bases, the J end by 4 bases, with 11 bases between. The CDR3 totals 14 residues. This CDR3 is CATSDSRVGYEQYF. The CDR3 DNA reads as TGTGCCACCAGTGATTCCAGGGTAGGTTACGAGCAGTACTTC.

The rearrangement uses TRBV5-8 and TRBJ2-7, with 9 bases lining up with TRBD2. Germline CDR1 SGHTS, CDR2 YDEGEE. The CDR3 loop spans 15 amino acids. The V segment lost 0 bases and the J segment 4 bases; nucleotides outside the gene matches: 5. The CDR3 nucleotides are TGTGCCAGCAGCTTGGAAAGTAGCGGGGGATACGAGCAGTACTTC. Protein: CASSLESSGGYEQYF.